This T cell receptor beta chain was identified in a study of cytomegalovirus exposure and HLA in healthy donors. Though nominally healthy at sampling, donors likely had unrecorded immune exposures. PCR employed 60 Vbeta and 13 Jbeta primers. TCRdb's table, derived via immunoSEQ multiplex PCR, lists solely in-frame clones and lacks some. Reported are approximately 140,000 clones; the ten largest clones contain 1.5% to 1.9%. From germline, CDR1 is ENHRY and CDR2 SYGVKD. V gave up 2 bases and J gave up 2 bases, with 4 bases separating them. The CDR3 has 12 residues. The sequenced sample consisted of PBMCs. The source of this sequence is a woman aged 35 to 49 in good health and CMV-seronegative. The V and J genes are TRBV10-3 and TRBJ2-7; D gene ambiguous. The CDR3 protein is CAISENTYEQYF. The DNA of the CDR3 is TGTGCCATCAGTGAGAATACCTACGAGCAGTACTTC.